Sequencing of this T cell receptor beta chain was carried out in a study of patients and donors after allogeneic stem cell transplantation. Using its own MiXCR run on the RT-PCR reads, TCRdb lists one record per CDR3 protein. The sample carries roughly 140,000 distinct CDR3 sequences, 37% recorded once. V gave up 6 bases and J gave up 7 bases, with 13 bases separating them. There are 14 residues in the CDR3. Germline CDR1 SNHLY, CDR2 FYNNEI. Material: blood, either unsorted or a sorted T cell fraction (not recorded which). This receptor was obtained from a human donor who was either an allogeneic HSCT recipient or a stem cell or donor lymphocyte infusion donor (not recorded which). It is not recorded whose cells these are; they may come from a transplant donor. This chain links TRBV2 with TRBJ1-6, with D possibly matching TRBD1 (5 bases). CDR3 in amino acids: CASSVRAINSPLHF. CDR3 nucleotide sequence: TGTGCCAGCAGCGTCAGGGCGATCAATTCACCCCTCCACTTT.